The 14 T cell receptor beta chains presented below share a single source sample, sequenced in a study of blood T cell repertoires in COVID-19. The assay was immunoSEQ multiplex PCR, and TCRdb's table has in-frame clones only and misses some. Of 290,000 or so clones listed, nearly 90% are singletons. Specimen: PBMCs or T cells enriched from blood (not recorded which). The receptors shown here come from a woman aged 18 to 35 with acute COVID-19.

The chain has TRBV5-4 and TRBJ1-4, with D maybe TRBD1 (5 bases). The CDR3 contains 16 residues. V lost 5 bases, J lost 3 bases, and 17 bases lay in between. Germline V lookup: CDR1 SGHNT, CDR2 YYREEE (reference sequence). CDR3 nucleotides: TGTGCCAGCAGTCATGGCCAGGGAAAAGCTAATGAAAAACTGTTTTTT. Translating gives CASSHGQGKANEKLFF.

Written as DNA, the CDR3 is TGTGCCAGTCGCGCCGGGACAGGGGGTTCCTATGGCTACACCTTC. Translation: CASRAGTGGSYGYTF. The chain couples TRBV19 to TRBJ1-2; 11 bases match TRBD1. Per germline, CDR1 LNHDA and CDR2 SQIVND (reference sequence). The CDR3 is 15 residues long. V lost 8 bases, J lost 4 bases, and 9 bases stayed unmatched.

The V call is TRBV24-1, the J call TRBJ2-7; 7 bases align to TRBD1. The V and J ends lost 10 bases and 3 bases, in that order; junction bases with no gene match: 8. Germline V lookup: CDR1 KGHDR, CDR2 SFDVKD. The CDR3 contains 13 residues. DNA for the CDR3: TGTGCCACTTCTAAAGGGACAGACTACGAGCAGTACTTC. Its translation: CATSKGTDYEQYF.

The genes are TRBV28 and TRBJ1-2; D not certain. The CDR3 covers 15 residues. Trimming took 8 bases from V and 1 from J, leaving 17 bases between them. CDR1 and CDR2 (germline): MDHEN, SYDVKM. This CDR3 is CASHLRLQYNYGYTF. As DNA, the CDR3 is TGTGCCAGCCATTTAAGACTCCAGTATAACTATGGCTACACCTTC.

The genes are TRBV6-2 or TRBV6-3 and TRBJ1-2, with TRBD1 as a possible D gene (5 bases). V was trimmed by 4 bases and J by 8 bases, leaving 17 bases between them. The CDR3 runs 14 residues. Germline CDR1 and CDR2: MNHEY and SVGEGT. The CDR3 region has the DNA TGTGCCAGCAGTTCCGGGACTCAGGGACTCGGCTACACCTTC. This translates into CASSSGTQGLGYTF.

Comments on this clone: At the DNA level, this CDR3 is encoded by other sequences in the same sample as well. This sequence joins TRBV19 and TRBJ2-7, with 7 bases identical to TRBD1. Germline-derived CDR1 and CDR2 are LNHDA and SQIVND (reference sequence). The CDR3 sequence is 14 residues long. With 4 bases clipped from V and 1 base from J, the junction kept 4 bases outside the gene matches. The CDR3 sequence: CASSSRDSSYEQYF. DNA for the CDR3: TGTGCCAGTAGTAGTCGGGACAGTTCCTACGAGCAGTACTTC.

The CDR3 protein is CATREDRPYGYTF. In DNA form, the CDR3 reads TGTGCCACCAGGGAGGACCGTCCCTATGGCTACACCTTC. V is TRBV27 and J is TRBJ1-2; maybe TRBD1 (5 bases). Germline loops: CDR1 MNHEY, CDR2 SMNVEV (reference sequence). Trimming took off 10 bases at V and 4 bases at J, with 16 bases between the two ends. CDR3 length: 13 amino acids.

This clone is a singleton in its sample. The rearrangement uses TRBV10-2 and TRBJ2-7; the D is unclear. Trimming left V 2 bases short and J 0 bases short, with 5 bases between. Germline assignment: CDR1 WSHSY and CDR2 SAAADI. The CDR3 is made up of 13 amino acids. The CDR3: CASSEPNSYEQYF. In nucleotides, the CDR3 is TGCGCCAGCAGTGAGCCCAACTCCTACGAGCAGTACTTC.

CDR3 residues: CASSYYTGNEQFF. The CDR3, as DNA: TGTGCCAGCAGTTACTATACAGGCAATGAGCAGTTCTTC. This chain links TRBV6-5 with TRBJ2-1, with D possibly matching TRBD1 (5 bases). CDR3 size: 13 residues. Trimming took off 1 base at V and 6 bases at J, with 7 bases between the two ends. CDR1 is MNHEY, CDR2 SVGAGI, per germline.

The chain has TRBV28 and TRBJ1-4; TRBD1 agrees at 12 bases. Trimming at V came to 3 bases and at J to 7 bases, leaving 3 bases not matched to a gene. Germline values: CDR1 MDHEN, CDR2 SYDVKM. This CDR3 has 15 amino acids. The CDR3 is CASSLGQGAFEKLFF. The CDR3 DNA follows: TGTGCCAGCAGTTTGGGACAGGGGGCTTTTGAAAAACTGTTTTTT.

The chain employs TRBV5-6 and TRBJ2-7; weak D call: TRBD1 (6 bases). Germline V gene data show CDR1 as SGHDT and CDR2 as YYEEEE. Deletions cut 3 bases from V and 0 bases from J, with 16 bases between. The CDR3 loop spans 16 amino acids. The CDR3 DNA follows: TGTGCCAGCAGCTGGGTCCCCGGGACACTCTCCTACGAGCAGTACTTC. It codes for CASSWVPGTLSYEQYF.

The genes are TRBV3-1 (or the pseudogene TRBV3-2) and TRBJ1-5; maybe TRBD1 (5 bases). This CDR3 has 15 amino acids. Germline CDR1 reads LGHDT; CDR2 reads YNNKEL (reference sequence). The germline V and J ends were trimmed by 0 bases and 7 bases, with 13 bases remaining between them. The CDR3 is CASSQDPRGFQPQHF. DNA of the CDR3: TGTGCCAGCAGCCAAGATCCGCGGGGGTTCCAGCCCCAGCATTTT.

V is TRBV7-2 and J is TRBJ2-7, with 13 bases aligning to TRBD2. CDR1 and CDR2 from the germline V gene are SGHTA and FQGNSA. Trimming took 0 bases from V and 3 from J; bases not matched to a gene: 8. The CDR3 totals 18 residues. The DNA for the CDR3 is TGTGCCAGCAGCTTAGCGCCACTAGCGGGAGGGCCCCTCTACGAGCAGTACTTC. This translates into CASSLAPLAGGPLYEQYF.

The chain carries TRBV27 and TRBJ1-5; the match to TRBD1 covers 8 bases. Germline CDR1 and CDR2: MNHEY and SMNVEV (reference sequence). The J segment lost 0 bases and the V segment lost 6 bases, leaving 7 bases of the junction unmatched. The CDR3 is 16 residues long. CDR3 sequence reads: CASSPGQGYSNQPQHF. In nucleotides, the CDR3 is TGTGCCAGCAGCCCCGGACAGGGCTATAGCAATCAGCCCCAGCATTTT.